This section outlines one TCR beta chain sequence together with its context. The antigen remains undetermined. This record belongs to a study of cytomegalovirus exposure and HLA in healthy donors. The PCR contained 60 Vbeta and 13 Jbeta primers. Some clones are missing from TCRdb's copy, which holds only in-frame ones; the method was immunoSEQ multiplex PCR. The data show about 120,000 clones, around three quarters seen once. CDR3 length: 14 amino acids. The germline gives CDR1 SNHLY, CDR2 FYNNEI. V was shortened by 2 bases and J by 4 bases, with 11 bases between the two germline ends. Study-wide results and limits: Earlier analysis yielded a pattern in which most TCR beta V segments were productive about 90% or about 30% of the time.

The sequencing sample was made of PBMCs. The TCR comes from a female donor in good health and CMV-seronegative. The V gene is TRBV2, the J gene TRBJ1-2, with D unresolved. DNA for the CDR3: TGTGCCAGCAGTGAAAGGCCCCGGAGCTATGGCTACACCTTC. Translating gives CASSERPRSYGYTF.